Each of the 32 T cell receptor beta chains below was sequenced from the same sample in a study of cytomegalovirus exposure and HLA in healthy donors. It was with 60 Vbeta and 13 Jbeta primers that the PCR ran. Clones were read by immunoSEQ multiplex PCR, and TCRdb kept only the in-frame ones, dropping some. The data contain roughly 150,000 clones, about three quarters of them seen just once; the ten biggest clones take up 3.5% to 5%. Sequencing was done on a sample of PBMCs. These TCRs come from a male donor in good health and CMV-seronegative.

This rearrangement joins TRBV21-1 to TRBJ2-7; no DNA check was done on the table's D call, TRBD2. TRBV21-1 is termed a pseudogene. CDR3 length: 15 amino acids. For the CDR3, the DNA is TGTGCCAGCACCAACCGACTAGACAGCTCCTACGAGCAGTACTTC. Translation gives CASTNRLDSSYEQYF.

The chain links TRBV5-1 to TRBJ2-5, with TRBD2 matching over 8 bases. The assigned J gene may be wrong: the sequence end matches TRBJ2-7 better. Germline assignment: CDR1 SGHRS and CDR2 YFSETQ. The CDR3 sequence is 15 residues long. The DNA for the CDR3 is TGCGCCAGCAGCTTGGTCCGGGGGGGCTCCTACGAGCAGTACTTC. It yields the protein CASSLVRGGSYEQYF.

This chain links TRBV19 with TRBJ2-7, with 7 bases aligning to TRBD1. CDR1 is LNHDA, CDR2 SQIVND, per germline (reference sequence). This CDR3 region has 14 residues. The ends lost 4 bases at V and 2 bases at J; junction bases unmatched: 5. The CDR3 sequence is CASSNRDSAYEQYF. The CDR3 nucleotides are TGTGCCAGTAGTAACCGGGACAGTGCCTACGAGCAGTACTTC. The variable domain in full, with the rest retrieved from reference TRBV19 and TRBJ2-7, is DGGITQSPKYLFRKEGQNVTLSCEQNLNHDAMYWYRQDPGQGLRLIYYSQIVNDFQKGDIAEGYSVSREKKESFPLTVTSAQKNPTAFYLCASSNRDSAYEQYFGPGTRLTVT.

The chain uses TRBV2 and TRBJ1-2; 8 bases fit TRBD1. The CDR3 is made up of 14 amino acids. The germline gives CDR1 SNHLY, CDR2 FYNNEI. V dropped 5 bases and J dropped 2; count of bases not matched to a gene: 4. The CDR3 here is CASSIQGGNYGYTF. The CDR3 DNA sequence: TGTGCCAGCAGTATACAGGGGGGGAACTATGGCTACACCTTC.

This clone was counted only a few times. The chain recombines TRBV4-2 with TRBJ1-2; 9 nucleotides line up with TRBD1. J was trimmed by 8 bases and V by 4 bases; bases with no gene match: 8. The CDR3 is 14 residues long. Germline-derived CDR1 and CDR2 are LGHNA and YNFKEQ. The CDR3 reads CASSRLQGARGYTF. The CDR3, as DNA: TGTGCCAGCAGCCGGCTACAGGGGGCGCGCGGCTACACCTTC.

This chain uses TRBV29-1 with TRBJ2-7; 7 nucleotides align to TRBD1. Germline assignment: CDR1 SQVTM and CDR2 ANQGSEA. Trimming at V came to 8 bases and at J to 2 bases, leaving 9 bases not matched to a gene. The CDR3 loop spans 13 amino acids. The CDR3 DNA reads as TGCAGCTCCCCGGGACAGTATGCCTACGAGCAGTACTTC. The encoded protein is CSSPGQYAYEQYF.

The genes are TRBV7-2 and TRBJ2-1; 14 nucleotides match TRBD2. With 1 base clipped from V and 2 bases from J, the junction kept 4 bases outside the gene matches. The CDR3 is 18 residues long. Germline V gene lookup returns CDR1 SGHTA and CDR2 FQGNSA. CDR3 protein: CASSLDKTSGRAYNEQFF. For the CDR3, the DNA is TGTGCCAGCAGCTTAGACAAGACTAGCGGGAGGGCCTACAATGAGCAGTTCTTC. The full variable domain, with the rest looked up from reference TRBV7-2 and TRBJ2-1, is GAGVSQSPSNKVTEKGKDVELRCDPISGHTALYWYRQSLGQGLEFLIYFQGNSAPDKSGLPSDRFSAERTGGSVSTLTIQRTQQEDSAVYLCASSLDKTSGRAYNEQFFGPGTRLTVL.

The chain carries TRBV7-9 and TRBJ1-1; D unclear. Germline V gene data show CDR1 as SEHNR and CDR2 as FQNEAQ (reference sequence). V was pared by 6 bases and J by 7 bases, with 15 bases between. The CDR3 loop spans 13 amino acids. CDR3 in DNA: TGTGCCAGCAGTTCGAGCAGAAGACATGAAGCTTTCTTT. Protein: CASSSSRRHEAFF. Variable domain in full (rest from reference TRBV7-9 and TRBJ1-1): DTGVSQNPRHKITKRGQNVTFRCDPISEHNRLYWYRQTLGQGPEFLTYFQNEAQLEKSRLLSDRFSAERPKGSFSTLEIQRTEQGDSAMYLCASSSSRRHEAFFGQGTRLTVV.

With regard to this clone: An end of the junction differs from the germline gene, which may be a read error. The rearrangement uses TRBV7-7 and TRBJ2-3, with TRBD2 as a possible D gene (6 bases). In germline, CDR1 is SSHAT, CDR2 FNYEAQ (reference sequence). CDR3 length equals 14 residues. The DNA for the CDR3 is TGTGCTAGCAGCTTAGGAGGGTGGGCGGATACGCAGTATTTT. Its translation: CASSLGGWADTQYF. The entire variable domain, with the rest obtained from reference TRBV7-7 and TRBJ2-3, is as follows: GAGVSQSPRYKVTKRGQDVTLRCDPISSHATLYWYQQALGQGPEFLTYFNYEAQPDKSGLPSDRFSAERPEGSISTLTIQRTEQRDSAMYRCASSLGGWADTQYFGPGTRLTVL.

This clone occurred a few times. This chain connects TRBV4-1 to TRBJ1-2, with TRBD1 matching over 7 bases. V lost 2 bases to trimming and J lost 4 bases; unmatched junction nucleotides: 10. The CDR3 covers 16 residues. Germline CDR1 MGHRA, CDR2 YSYEKL. CDR3: CASSQTRDSLLYGYTF. CDR3 nucleotides: TGCGCCAGCAGCCAAACCCGGGACAGTCTTCTCTATGGCTACACCTTC.

There are a few counts of this clone. This chain connects TRBV6-1 to TRBJ1-5; 8 positions match TRBD1. The CDR3 is 15 amino acids. CDR1 and CDR2 from the germline V gene are MNHNS and SASEGT. J was trimmed by 4 bases and V by 0 bases; bases with no gene match: 2. The CDR3 spells CASSEARGRNQPQHF. The CDR3, as DNA: TGTGCCAGCAGTGAAGCCAGGGGGCGTAATCAGCCCCAGCATTTT.

The genes are TRBV27 and TRBJ2-7, with D unresolved. Looked up from germline, CDR1 is MNHEY and CDR2 is SMNVEV (reference sequence). This CDR3 is built from 11 residues. V lost 5 bases and J 4 bases, leaving 6 bases between the germline ends. This CDR3 is CASSGTYEQYF. The CDR3 DNA sequence: TGTGCCAGCAGTGGTACATACGAGCAGTACTTC.

J is TRBJ1-2 and V is TRBV6-5; 10 nucleotides agree with TRBD1. Trimming took 4 bases from V and 4 from J; bases not matched to a gene: 9. This CDR3 comprises 16 residues. Germline V gives CDR1 MNHEY, CDR2 SVGAGI. The CDR3 protein is CASSLIRTGGSYGYTF. CDR3 nucleotides: TGTGCCAGCAGTTTAATTCGGACAGGGGGAAGCTATGGCTACACCTTC.

The chain couples TRBV10-2 to TRBJ1-5; TRBD1 matches at 7 bases. This CDR3 spans 15 amino acids. Germline lookup yields CDR1 WSHSY and CDR2 SAAADI. With V trimmed by 7 bases and J by 4 bases, 10 bases remained unmatched. The CDR3 region is CASTPTGSLNQPQHF. In nucleotides, the CDR3 is TGCGCCAGCACCCCGACAGGGTCGCTAAATCAGCCCCAGCATTTT.

This clone was picked up one time. The chain is built from TRBV29-1 and TRBJ1-2; D is unresolved. The CDR3 totals 11 residues. Germline values: CDR1 SQVTM, CDR2 ANQGSEA. Trimming removed 5 bases from V and 4 bases from J, with 8 bases in between. The DNA for the CDR3 is TGCAGCGTTAGAGGGTCCTATGGCTACACCTTC. This sequence encodes CSVRGSYGYTF.

This chain joins TRBV27 and TRBJ2-7, with D possibly TRBD1 on 6 matching bases. The germline V gene has CDR1 MNHEY and CDR2 SMNVEV (reference sequence). Trimming took 5 bases from V and 2 from J, leaving 19 bases between them. The CDR3 covers 16 residues. CDR3 DNA: TGTGCCAGCAGTCTCTTACAGGGTCGAACAGCCTACGAGCAGTACTTC. Translating it yields CASSLLQGRTAYEQYF.

About this clone: A read error may produce the germline difference seen at one junction end. Other nucleotide sequences in the sample specify the same CDR3. The chain employs TRBV6-5 and TRBJ1-1; 7 bases align to TRBD1. The germline V gene has CDR1 MNHEY and CDR2 SVGAGI. This CDR3 spans 13 amino acids. This CDR3 reads CASSYSGQPEAFF. In DNA, the CDR3 is TGTGCCAGCAGTTACTCGGGACAGCCTGAGGCTTTCTTT.

This clone was counted a few times. The gene calls are TRBV4-3 and TRBJ1-4; no definite D call. Germline V gene sequence: CDR1 LGHNA, CDR2 YSLEER. V was clipped by 0 bases and J by 3 bases, with 11 bases between them. The CDR3 has 16 residues. The CDR3 DNA reads TGCGCCAGCAGCCAAGACATATGGCAGTCTAATGAAAAACTGTTTTTT. Protein product: CASSQDIWQSNEKLFF.

This clone was picked up a small number of times. The chain recombines TRBV11-2 with TRBJ2-1, with 8 positions matching TRBD2. Germline V gene sequence: CDR1 SGHAT, CDR2 FQNNGV. The CDR3 is made up of 18 amino acids. With 2 bases clipped from V and 2 bases from J, the junction kept 11 bases outside the gene matches. The CDR3 sequence: CASSLLSGRHGAYNEQFF. DNA for the CDR3: TGTGCCAGCAGCTTACTCAGCGGGAGACACGGGGCCTACAATGAGCAGTTCTTC. Looking up the rest from reference TRBV11-2 and TRBJ2-1 gives the full variable domain: EAGVAQSPRYKIIEKRQSVAFWCNPISGHATLYWYQQILGQGPKLLIQFQNNGVVDDSQLPKDRFSAERLKGVDSTLKIQPAKLEDSAVYLCASSLLSGRHGAYNEQFFGPGTRLTVL.

V is TRBV7-9 and J is TRBJ1-2; a weak D match, TRBD1 (5 bases). Germline CDR1 and CDR2: SEHNR and FQNEAQ (reference sequence). This CDR3 has 11 residues. Trimming removed 10 bases from V and 5 bases from J, with 11 bases in between. CDR3 coding DNA: TGTGCCATCTTGACAGAGTATGGCTACACCTTC. It is translated as CAILTEYGYTF.

V gene TRBV18 combines with J gene TRBJ2-6; maybe TRBD1 (5 bases). CDR1 is KGHSH, CDR2 LQKENI, per germline. V gave up 4 bases and J gave up 0 bases, with 13 bases separating them. CDR3 length equals 17 residues. The CDR3 spells CASSRLRESSGANVLTF. Written as DNA, the CDR3 is TGTGCCAGCTCACGCCTCAGGGAAAGCTCTGGGGCCAACGTCCTGACTTTC. The full variable domain, with the rest looked up from reference TRBV18 and TRBJ2-6, is NAGVMQNPRHLVRRRGQEARLRCSPMKGHSHVYWYRQLPEEGLKFMVYLQKENIIDESGMPKERFSAEFPKEGPSILRIQQVVRGDSAAYFCASSRLRESSGANVLTFGAGSRLTVL.

The V and J genes are TRBV7-6 and TRBJ2-3, with 8 nucleotides matching TRBD1. J lost 0 bases, V lost 4 bases, and 6 bases had no gene match. This CDR3 is built from 16 residues. Germline values: CDR1 SGHVS, CDR2 FNYEAQ. CDR3 sequence (DNA): TGTGCCAGCAGCTACGGGACAGGTCCTAGCACAGATACGCAGTATTTT. This gives the protein CASSYGTGPSTDTQYF.

The V call is TRBV27, the J call TRBJ2-3; TRBD2 aligns across 8 bases. V shed 3 bases and J 4 bases; nucleotides not matched to a gene: 6. The CDR3 spans 15 residues. Germline V gene data show CDR1 as MNHEY and CDR2 as SMNVEV (reference sequence). In DNA, the CDR3 is TGTGCCAGCAGTTTTGGGGGACTAGTTCCAGATACGCAGTATTTT. Residues: CASSFGGLVPDTQYF.

The rearrangement links TRBV5-1 to TRBJ1-1; TRBD1 matches 7 bases. Germline V gives CDR1 SGHRS, CDR2 YFSETQ. V gave up 4 bases and J gave up 0 bases; unmatched junction bases: 6. The CDR3 has 15 amino acids. CDR3 nucleotide sequence: TGCGCCAGCAGCAGGGGACAGCACATGAACACTGAAGCTTTCTTT. Protein sequence: CASSRGQHMNTEAFF.

In this sample, this clone turned up a few times. The chain is built from TRBV7-6 and TRBJ2-4, with TRBD2 matching 7 bases. This CDR3 comprises 18 residues. CDR1 is SGHVS and CDR2 is FNYEAQ in the germline V gene. V gave up 1 base and J gave up 1 base; unmatched junction bases: 10. The CDR3 DNA is TGTGCCAGCAGCTTAGGGGCGGGGCTAGCGGTGGCCAAAAACATTCAGTACTTC. Translated, it gives CASSLGAGLAVAKNIQYF.

The V gene is TRBV5-1, the J gene TRBJ2-7, with D possibly TRBD1 on 6 matching bases. The CDR3 extends over 15 amino acids. Germline CDR1 is SGHRS and CDR2 is YFSETQ. V lost 0 bases and J lost 6, with 16 bases in between. In DNA, the CDR3 is TGCGCCAGCAGCTTGGCCGGGACAAAGACCCTCGAGCAGTACTTC. It is translated as CASSLAGTKTLEQYF.

The chain is built from TRBV10-3 and TRBJ1-2, with 7 bases that match TRBD1. This CDR3 is 15 amino acids long. Germline V gene lookup returns CDR1 ENHRY and CDR2 SYGVKD. With V trimmed by 6 bases and J by 7 bases, 14 bases remained unmatched. The CDR3 DNA reads as TGTGCCATCAGCACCTCCGACAGGGTCTTGGGTGGCTACACCTTC. This gives the protein CAISTSDRVLGGYTF.

Worth noting for this clone: Other DNA sequences in the same sample also yield this CDR3. The rearrangement uses TRBV27 and TRBJ2-7; 8 positions match TRBD1. Germline assignment: CDR1 MNHEY and CDR2 SMNVEV (reference sequence). The J segment lost 3 bases and the V segment lost 5 bases, leaving 3 bases of the junction unmatched. This CDR3 contains 13 residues. The CDR3 here is CASSPTGGYEQYF. CDR3 in DNA: TGTGCCAGCAGTCCAACAGGGGGCTACGAGCAGTACTTC.

This clone was counted once. CDR3 coding DNA: TGCGCCAGCAGCTCGGGGGTGCGTGAAGCTTTCTTT. Translation gives CASSSGVREAFF. The chain has TRBV5-1 and TRBJ1-1; D is possibly TRBD1 (5 bases). This CDR3 is built from 12 residues. The germline V gene has CDR1 SGHRS and CDR2 YFSETQ. Trimming removed 3 bases at V and 7 bases at J, with 10 bases between.

The rearrangement joins TRBV11-2 to TRBJ2-7, with TRBD1 as a possible D gene (6 bases). The CDR3 extends over 15 amino acids. The V gene's germline CDR1 is SGHAT and CDR2 FQNNGV. V lost 0 bases and J lost 6, with 15 bases in between. This chain's CDR3 is CASSLDSLRGSEQYF. DNA of the CDR3: TGTGCCAGCAGCTTAGATTCCCTCAGGGGTAGCGAGCAGTACTTC.

The chain carries TRBV5-4 and TRBJ2-5; TRBD2 aligns across 10 bases. This CDR3 region has 15 residues. The germline V gene encodes CDR1 SGHNT and CDR2 YYREEE (reference sequence). V shed 3 bases and J 5 bases; nucleotides not matched to a gene: 7. CDR3: CASSSLAGDRETQYF. In nucleotides, the CDR3 is TGTGCCAGCAGCTCTCTAGCGGGAGATCGGGAGACCCAGTACTTC.

This clone was counted only a few times. The CDR3 spells CASSKIQGKETEAFF. The CDR3 nucleotides read TGTGCCAGCAGCAAAATACAGGGGAAGGAGACTGAAGCTTTCTTT. The rearrangement links TRBV13 to TRBJ1-1, with 7 nucleotides matching TRBD1. With 5 bases clipped from V and 5 bases from J, the junction kept 11 bases outside the gene matches. CDR3 size: 15 residues. CDR1 is PRHDT, CDR2 FYEKMQ, per germline (reference sequence).